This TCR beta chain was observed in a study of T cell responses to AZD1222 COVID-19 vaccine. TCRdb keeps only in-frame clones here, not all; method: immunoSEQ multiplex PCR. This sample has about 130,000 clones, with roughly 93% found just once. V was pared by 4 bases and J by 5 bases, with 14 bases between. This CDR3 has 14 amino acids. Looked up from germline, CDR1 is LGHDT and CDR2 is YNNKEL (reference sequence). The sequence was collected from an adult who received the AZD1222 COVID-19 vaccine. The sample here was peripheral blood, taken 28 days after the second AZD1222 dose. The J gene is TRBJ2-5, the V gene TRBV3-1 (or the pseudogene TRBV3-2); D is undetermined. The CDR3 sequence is CASSPSTRGETQYF. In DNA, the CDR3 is TGTGCCAGCAGCCCTTCAACTCGTGGGGAGACCCAGTACTTC.